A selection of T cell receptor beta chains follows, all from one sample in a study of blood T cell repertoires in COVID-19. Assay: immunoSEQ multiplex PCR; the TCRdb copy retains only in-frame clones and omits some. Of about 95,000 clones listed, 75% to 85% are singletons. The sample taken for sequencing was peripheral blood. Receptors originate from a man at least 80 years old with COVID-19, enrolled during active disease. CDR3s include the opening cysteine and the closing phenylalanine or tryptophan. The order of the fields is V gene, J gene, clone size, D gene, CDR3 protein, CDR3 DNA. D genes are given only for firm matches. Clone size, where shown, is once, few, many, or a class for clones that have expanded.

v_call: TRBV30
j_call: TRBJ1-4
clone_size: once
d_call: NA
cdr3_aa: CAWSVTGTSANEKLFF
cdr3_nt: TGTGCCTGGAGTGTAACTGGGACTAGCGCTAATGAAAAACTGTTTTTT

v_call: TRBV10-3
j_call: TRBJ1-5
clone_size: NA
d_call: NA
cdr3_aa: CAISEGQSGQPQHF
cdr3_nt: TGTGCCATCAGTGAGGGACAGAGCGGTCAGCCCCAGCATTTT

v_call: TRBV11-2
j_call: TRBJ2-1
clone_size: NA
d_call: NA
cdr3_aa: CASSFAGSYNEQFF
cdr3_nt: TGTGCCAGCAGCTTCGCAGGGTCCTACAATGAGCAGTTCTTC

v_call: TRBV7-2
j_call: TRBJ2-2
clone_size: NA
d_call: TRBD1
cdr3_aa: CASSEGQGLSGELFF
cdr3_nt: TGTGCCAGCAGCGAGGGACAGGGTCTCTCCGGGGAGCTGTTTTTT

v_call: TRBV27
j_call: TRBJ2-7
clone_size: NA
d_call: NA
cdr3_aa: CAVWGGGGAVHKYF
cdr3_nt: TGTGCCGTCTGGGGAGGGGGGGGCGCCGTCCACAAGTACTTC

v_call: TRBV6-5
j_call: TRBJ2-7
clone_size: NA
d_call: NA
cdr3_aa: CASSYARESYEQYF
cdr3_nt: TGTGCCAGCAGTTACGCCAGGGAATCCTACGAGCAGTACTTC

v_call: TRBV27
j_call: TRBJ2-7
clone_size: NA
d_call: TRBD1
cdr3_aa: CASSPPGQVSEQYF
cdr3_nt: TGTGCCAGCAGTCCACCGGGACAGGTCTCCGAGCAGTACTTC

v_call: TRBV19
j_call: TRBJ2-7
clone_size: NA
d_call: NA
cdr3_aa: CASSLGLRYEQYF
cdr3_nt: TGTGCCAGTAGCCTTGGGCTTCGATACGAGCAGTACTTC

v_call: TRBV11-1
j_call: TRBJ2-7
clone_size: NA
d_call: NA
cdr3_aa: CASSLGTVSSYEQYF
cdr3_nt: TGTGCCAGCAGCTTAGGAACAGTTAGCTCCTACGAGCAGTACTTC

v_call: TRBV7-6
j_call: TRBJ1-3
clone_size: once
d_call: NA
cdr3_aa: CASRGTSGNTIYF
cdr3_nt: TGTGCCAGCCGAGGGACAAGCGGAAACACCATATATTTT

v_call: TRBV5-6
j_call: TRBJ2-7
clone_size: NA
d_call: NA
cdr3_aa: CASSLDPRAEQYF
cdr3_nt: TGTGCCAGCAGCTTGGACCCCCGTGCGGAGCAGTACTTC

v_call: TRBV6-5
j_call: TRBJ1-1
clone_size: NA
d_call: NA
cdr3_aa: CASSYSGGIPREAFF
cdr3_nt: TGTGCCAGCAGTTACTCGGGAGGGATACCAAGGGAAGCTTTCTTT

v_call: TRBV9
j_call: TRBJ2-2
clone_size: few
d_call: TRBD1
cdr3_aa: CASSVGTGLNTGELFF
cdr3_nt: TGTGCCAGCAGCGTAGGGACAGGGCTGAACACCGGGGAGCTGTTTTTT

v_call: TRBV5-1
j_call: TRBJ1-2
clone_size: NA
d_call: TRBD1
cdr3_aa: CASSERTGRYGYTF
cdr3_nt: TGCGCCAGCAGCGAACGGACAGGGAGGTATGGCTACACCTTC

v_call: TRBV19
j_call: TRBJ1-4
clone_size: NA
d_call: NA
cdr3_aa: CASSILVQGGPNEKLFF
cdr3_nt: TGTGCCAGTAGTATCCTAGTCCAAGGGGGACCTAATGAAAAACTGTTTTTT

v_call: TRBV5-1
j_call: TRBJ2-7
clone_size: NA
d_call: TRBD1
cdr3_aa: CASSRSQGVGEQYF
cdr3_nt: TGCGCCAGCAGCCGCTCTCAGGGGGTTGGCGAGCAGTACTTC

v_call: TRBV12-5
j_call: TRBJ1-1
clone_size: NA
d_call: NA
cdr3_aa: CASGPRPGPTEAFF
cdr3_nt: TGTGCTAGTGGTCCCCGCCCAGGGCCCACTGAAGCTTTCTTT

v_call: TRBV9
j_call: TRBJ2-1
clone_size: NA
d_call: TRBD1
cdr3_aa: CASSLRTGDYNEQFF
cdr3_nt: TGTGCCAGCAGCCTGCGGACAGGGGATTACAATGAGCAGTTCTTC

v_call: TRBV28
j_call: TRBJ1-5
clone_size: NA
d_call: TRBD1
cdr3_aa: CASSPPGQDVEPQHF
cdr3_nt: TGTGCCAGCAGTCCGCCGGGACAGGACGTGGAGCCCCAGCATTTT

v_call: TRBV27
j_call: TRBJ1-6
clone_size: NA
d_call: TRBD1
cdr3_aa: CASSLTGEDSPLHF
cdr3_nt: TGTGCCAGCAGTTTGACAGGGGAAGATTCACCCCTCCACTTT

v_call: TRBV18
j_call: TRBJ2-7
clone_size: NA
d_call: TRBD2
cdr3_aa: CASSSSGSHEQYF
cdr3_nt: TGTGCCAGCTCATCGAGCGGGAGCCACGAGCAGTACTTC

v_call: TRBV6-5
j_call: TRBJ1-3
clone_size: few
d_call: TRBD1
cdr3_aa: CASSYGTGASGNTIYF
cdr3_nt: TGTGCCAGCAGTTACGGGACAGGGGCCTCTGGAAACACCATATATTTT

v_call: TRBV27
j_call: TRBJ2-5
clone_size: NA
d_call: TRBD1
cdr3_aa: CASSLRQGARKTQYF
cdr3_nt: TGTGCCAGCAGTTTAAGGCAGGGGGCGCGGAAGACCCAGTACTTC

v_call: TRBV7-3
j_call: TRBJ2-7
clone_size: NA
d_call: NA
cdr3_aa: CASSRRGTYEQYF
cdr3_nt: TGTGCCAGCAGCCGCAGGGGTACTTACGAGCAGTACTTC

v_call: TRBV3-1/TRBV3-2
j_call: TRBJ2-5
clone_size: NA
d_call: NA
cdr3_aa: CASSRTSRAQYF
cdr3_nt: TGTGCCAGCAGCCGCACTAGTCGGGCCCAGTACTTC

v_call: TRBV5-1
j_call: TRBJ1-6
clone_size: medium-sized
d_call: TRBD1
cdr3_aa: CASSDRASYNSPLHF
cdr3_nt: TGCGCCAGCAGCGACAGGGCCTCCTATAATTCACCCCTCCACTTT

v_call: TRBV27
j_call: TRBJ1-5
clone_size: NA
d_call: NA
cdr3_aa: CASSSISNQPQHF
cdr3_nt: TGTGCCAGCAGTTCTATTAGCAATCAGCCCCAGCATTTT

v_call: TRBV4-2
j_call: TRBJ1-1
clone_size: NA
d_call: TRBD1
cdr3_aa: CASSQLGQGVTEAFF
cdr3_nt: TGTGCCAGCAGCCAACTTGGACAGGGGGTCACTGAAGCTTTCTTT

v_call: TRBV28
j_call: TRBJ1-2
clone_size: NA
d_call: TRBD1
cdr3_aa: CASSFRDRINYGYTF
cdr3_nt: TGTGCCAGCAGTTTCCGGGACAGGATTAACTATGGCTACACCTTC

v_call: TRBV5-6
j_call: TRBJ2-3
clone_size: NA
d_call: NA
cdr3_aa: CASSRIGVSTDTQYF
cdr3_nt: TGTGCCAGCAGCCGAATAGGGGTTAGCACAGATACGCAGTATTTT